Following are 20 T cell receptor beta chains from one sample sequenced in a study of blood T cell repertoires in COVID-19. Generated by immunoSEQ multiplex PCR, the TCRdb table keeps only in-frame clones and is missing some. The sample has 80,000 or so clones, approximately 82% seen once; the top ten hold around 7.2%. The sequenced material came from peripheral blood. These receptor sequences come from a human donor in a cohort sampled during active COVID-19.

There are a few counts of this clone. The rearrangement links TRBV18 to TRBJ1-5; D is possibly TRBD1 (5 bases). Germline CDR1 is KGHSH and CDR2 is LQKENI. V lost 6 bases and J lost 5, with 14 bases in between. The CDR3 spans 14 residues. In nucleotides, the CDR3 is TGTGCCAGCTCGCAGGGCCTAGCGGATCAGCCCCAGCATTTT. Protein product: CASSQGLADQPQHF.

The chain links TRBV9 to TRBJ2-2; D is undetermined. CDR1 SGDLS and CDR2 YYNGEE come from the germline V gene. The CDR3 has 14 residues. The ends were cut back, 4 bases at V and 1 base at J, with 8 bases in the middle. This CDR3 reads CASSPRQNTGELFF. Written as DNA, the CDR3 is TGTGCCAGCAGCCCCCGACAGAACACCGGGGAGCTGTTTTTT.

The V gene is TRBV19, the J gene TRBJ2-3; tentatively, D is TRBD2 (7 bases). The germline V gene has CDR1 LNHDA and CDR2 SQIVND (reference sequence). This CDR3 spans 13 amino acids. V dropped 3 bases and J dropped 4 bases, with 8 bases sitting between them. The CDR3 region has the DNA TGTGCCAGTAGTATCGGGGGGCCAGATACGCAGTATTTT. The encoded protein is CASSIGGPDTQYF.

The J gene is TRBJ2-1, the V gene TRBV6-2 or TRBV6-3; D gene ambiguous. CDR1 and CDR2 (germline): MNHEY, SVGEGT. The V gene lost 2 bases and the J gene lost 4 bases, with 9 bases spanning the gap. This CDR3 contains 14 residues. CDR3 sequence (DNA): TGTGCCAGCAGTTACGGGCCTCTATACAATGAGCAGTTCTTC. Translating gives CASSYGPLYNEQFF.

The chain recombines TRBV6-4 with TRBJ1-1; D may be TRBD1 (6 bases). Trimming took off 3 bases at V and 4 bases at J, with 9 bases between the two ends. CDR1 MRHNA and CDR2 SNTAGT come from the germline V gene. There are 13 residues in the CDR3. The CDR3 is CASSEIRGTEAFF. DNA for the CDR3: TGTGCCAGCAGTGAGATCAGGGGCACTGAAGCTTTCTTT.

The V and J genes are TRBV7-3 and TRBJ2-1; D gene uncertain. The CDR3 spans 14 residues. Trimming stripped 5 bases from V and 5 bases from J, with 13 bases between. Germline lookup yields CDR1 SGHTA and CDR2 FQGTGA. CDR3 loop: CASSPPGAHNEQFF. Written as DNA, the CDR3 is TGTGCCAGCAGCCCCCCCGGAGCGCACAATGAGCAGTTCTTC. Variable domain in full (rest from reference TRBV7-3 and TRBJ2-1): GAGVSQTPSNKVTEKGKYVELRCDPISGHTALYWYRQSLGQGPEFLIYFQGTGAADDSGLPNDRFFAVRPEGSVSTLKIQRTERGDSAVYLCASSPPGAHNEQFFGPGTRLTVL.

CDR3 DNA sequence: TGTGCCAGCAGTGAACTAGCGGGGGGAGATGAGACCCAGTACTTC. Its translation is CASSELAGGDETQYF. The chain recombines TRBV2 with TRBJ2-5; 11 nucleotides align to TRBD2. The germline V gene encodes CDR1 SNHLY and CDR2 FYNNEI. The CDR3 runs to 15 residues. The junction had 4 bases not matched to a gene; V was cut back by 2 bases and J by 5 bases.

In its sample, this clone was seen a few times. V gene TRBV13 combines with J gene TRBJ1-2; a weak D match, TRBD1 (6 bases). V gave up 1 base and J gave up 2 bases, with 11 bases separating them. CDR1 PRHDT and CDR2 FYEKMQ come from the germline V gene (reference sequence). This CDR3 comprises 15 residues. The CDR3 reads CASSLDRAPNYGYTF. CDR3 sequence (DNA): TGTGCCAGCAGCTTAGACAGGGCACCAAACTATGGCTACACCTTC.

The chain has TRBV18 and TRBJ2-7; 11 nucleotides line up with TRBD2. From germline, CDR1 is KGHSH and CDR2 LQKENI. V trimming: 2 bases; J trimming: 6 bases; junction bases outside the gene matches: 3. The CDR3 has 14 residues. The CDR3 reads CASSPGLAGGEQYF. For the CDR3, the DNA is TGTGCCAGCTCACCAGGCCTAGCGGGGGGCGAGCAGTACTTC.

This clone was observed a handful of times. The chain has TRBV9 and TRBJ2-7, with 7 bases matching TRBD1. The germline V gene encodes CDR1 SGDLS and CDR2 YYNGEE. The CDR3 extends over 16 amino acids. V shed 0 bases, J shed 5 bases, and the junction held 11 bases outside the gene matches. CDR3 nucleotides: TGTGCCAGCAGCGTAGTACCGCACGGACAGGAGGACGAGCAGTACTTC. This encodes CASSVVPHGQEDEQYF.

This clone was detected a few times. The rearrangement links TRBV27 to TRBJ1-6, with TRBD1 as a possible D gene (5 bases). Germline loops: CDR1 MNHEY, CDR2 SMNVEV (reference sequence). There are 14 residues in the CDR3. Trimming removed 3 bases from V and 6 bases from J, with 9 bases in between. The CDR3 region has the DNA TGTGCCAGCAGTTTCCGGGGGGTTAATTCACCCCTCCACTTT. This gives the protein CASSFRGVNSPLHF.

The CDR3 loop reads CASMRGLETQYF. The DNA of the CDR3 is TGTGCCAGCATGAGGGGGCTAGAGACCCAGTACTTC. J is TRBJ2-5 and V is TRBV5-6; 7 positions agree with TRBD1. This CDR3 is 12 amino acids long. Germline lookup yields CDR1 SGHDT and CDR2 YYEEEE. V dropped 6 bases and J dropped 4; count of bases not matched to a gene: 3.

The chain recombines TRBV5-5 with TRBJ2-1; a weak D match, TRBD2 (5 bases). This CDR3 region has 14 residues. The V end was cut by 0 bases, the J end by 7 bases, with 11 bases between. Germline lookup yields CDR1 SGHKS and CDR2 YYEKEE (reference sequence). The DNA of the CDR3 is TGTGCCAGCAGCTTGGTCGGCCGAGGGAATGAGCAGTTCTTC. Translation: CASSLVGRGNEQFF.

The rearrangement joins TRBV5-4 to TRBJ2-3; 7 nucleotides agree with TRBD1. V lost 4 bases, J lost 1 base, and 6 bases stayed unmatched. The germline gives CDR1 SGHNT, CDR2 YYREEE (reference sequence). The CDR3 has 15 residues. The CDR3 reads CASSPGDRGTDTQYF. CDR3 DNA sequence: TGTGCCAGCAGCCCCGGGGACAGAGGCACAGATACGCAGTATTTT.

The J gene is TRBJ2-7, the V gene TRBV7-6; possibly TRBD2 for D (5 bases). This CDR3 contains 15 residues. Germline CDR1 and CDR2: SGHVS and FNYEAQ. The V end was cut by 0 bases, the J end by 5 bases, with 14 bases between. The CDR3 loop is CASSLARGGRNEQYF. Here the CDR3 DNA reads TGTGCCAGCAGCTTAGCTCGGGGTGGGCGCAACGAGCAGTACTTC. The full variable domain, completed using reference TRBV7-6 and TRBJ2-7, is GAGVSQSPRYKVTKRGQDVALRCDPISGHVSLYWYRQALGQGPEFLTYFNYEAQQDKSGLPNDRFSAERPEGSISTLTIQRTEQRDSAMYRCASSLARGGRNEQYFGPGTRLTVT.

The chain is built from TRBV10-3 and TRBJ2-5; 9 positions match TRBD2. The CDR3 has 16 amino acids. Germline CDR1 ENHRY, CDR2 SYGVKD. Trimming removed 2 bases from V and 2 bases from J; junction bases left unmatched: 6. The CDR3: CAISERLAGDQETQYF. As DNA, the CDR3 is TGTGCCATCAGTGAGCGGTTAGCGGGGGATCAAGAGACCCAGTACTTC.

The chain has TRBV3-1 (or the pseudogene TRBV3-2) and TRBJ2-3; D perhaps matches TRBD1 (8 bases). The germline V gene has CDR1 LGHDT and CDR2 YNNKEL (reference sequence). The CDR3 extends over 17 amino acids. Trimming stripped 1 base from V and 7 bases from J, with 21 bases between. CDR3 coding DNA: TGTGCCAGCAGCCAAGGGACGACAGGGGAGGGGGTTTATACGCAGTATTTT. It encodes CASSQGTTGEGVYTQYF.

The rearrangement links TRBV5-1 to TRBJ2-2, with 10 bases matching TRBD2. Germline values: CDR1 SGHRS, CDR2 YFSETQ. With 2 bases clipped from V and 3 bases from J, the junction kept 7 bases outside the gene matches. The CDR3 is 17 residues long. CDR3 in DNA: TGCGCCAGCAGCTTAACCCAGCGGGGGGGCTACACCGGGGAGCTGTTTTTT. Protein product: CASSLTQRGGYTGELFF.

This clone was observed a handful of times. The chain joins TRBV5-4 to TRBJ2-5, with D perhaps matching TRBD2 (6 bases). The V gene lost 4 bases and the J gene lost 5 bases, with 15 bases spanning the gap. The CDR3 has 14 residues. In germline, CDR1 is SGHNT, CDR2 YYREEE (reference sequence). CDR3 residues: CASSDRERKETQYF. The DNA for the CDR3 is TGTGCCAGCAGCGACCGGGAGAGGAAGGAGACCCAGTACTTC.

The chain couples TRBV4-1 to TRBJ1-6, with TRBD1 matching 12 bases. The V segment lost 0 bases and the J segment 3 bases; nucleotides outside the gene matches: 9. The CDR3 runs 20 residues. Germline lookup yields CDR1 MGHRA and CDR2 YSYEKL. CDR3 nucleotides: TGCGCCAGCAGCCAAGAAACCGGGACAGGGGGCTTTGGCTATAATTCACCCCTCCACTTT. This sequence encodes CASSQETGTGGFGYNSPLHF.